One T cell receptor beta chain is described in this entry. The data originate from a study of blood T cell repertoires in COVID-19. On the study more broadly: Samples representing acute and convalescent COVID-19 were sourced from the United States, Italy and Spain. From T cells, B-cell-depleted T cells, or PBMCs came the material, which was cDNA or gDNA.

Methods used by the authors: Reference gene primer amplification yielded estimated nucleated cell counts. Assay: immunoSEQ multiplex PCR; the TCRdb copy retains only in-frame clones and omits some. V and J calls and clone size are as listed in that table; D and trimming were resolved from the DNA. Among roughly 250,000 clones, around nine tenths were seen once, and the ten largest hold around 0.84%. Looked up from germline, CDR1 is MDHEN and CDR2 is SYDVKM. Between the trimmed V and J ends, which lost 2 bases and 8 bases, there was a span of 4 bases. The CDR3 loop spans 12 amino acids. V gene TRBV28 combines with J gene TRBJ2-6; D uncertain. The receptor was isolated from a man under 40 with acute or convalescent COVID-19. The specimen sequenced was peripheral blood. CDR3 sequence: CASSLISNVLTF. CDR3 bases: TGTGCCAGCAGTTTAATCTCCAACGTCCTGACTTTC.